This is a list of T cell receptor beta chains from one sample in a study of shared clonotypes between healthy human individuals. Sequencing was performed with immunoSEQ multiplex PCR; in TCRdb, only in-frame clones are kept and a portion is missing. The sample contains millions of clones, 80% to 95% of which appear only once. The sample was naive CD4+ T cells from PBMCs. These receptors came from a man aged 18 to 30 in good health. Some clones in this sample may be carry-over from other donors' samples. Each CDR3 is given with its conserved first and last residue. D genes are given only for firm matches. Rows may omit the clone size; those that give it use once, few, many or a size class.

V: TRBV2; length: 15; size: .; J: TRBJ2-2; D: .; DNA: TGTGCCAGCAGTGTGAATAGCGCGAGTACCGGGGAGCTGTTTTTT; CDR3: CASSVNSASTGELFF
V: TRBV7-8; length: 16; size: .; J: TRBJ2-5; D: .; DNA: TGTGCCAGCAGCTTAAGGGGACGGGACCCACAAGAGACCCAGTACTTC; CDR3: CASSLRGRDPQETQYF
V: TRBV18; length: 17; size: .; J: TRBJ1-1; D: .; DNA: TGTGCCAGCTCACCATTCACGCAGGGTTTGGGGGGCACTGAAGCTTTCTTT; CDR3: CASSPFTQGLGGTEAFF
V: TRBV19; length: 13; size: .; J: TRBJ1-2; D: .; DNA: TGTGCCAGTAGTATATCAGGGCCCTATGGCTACACCTTC; CDR3: CASSISGPYGYTF
V: TRBV4-3; length: 15; size: .; J: TRBJ1-2; D: .; DNA: TGCGCCAGCAGCCAAGCCCCCCGCGCTAACTATGGCTACACCTTC; CDR3: CASSQAPRANYGYTF
V: TRBV7-3; length: 15; size: .; J: TRBJ2-2; D: TRBD1; DNA: TGTGCCAGCAGCAAAGGGACAGGGAACACCGGGGAGCTGTTTTTT; CDR3: CASSKGTGNTGELFF
V: TRBV5-1; length: 14; size: .; J: TRBJ1-2; D: .; DNA: TGCGCCAGCAGCCGCGGGCAGGGGCGGTATGGCTACACCTTC; CDR3: CASSRGQGRYGYTF
V: TRBV5-1; length: 13; size: once; J: TRBJ1-3; D: TRBD1; DNA: TGCGCCAGCAGTCAAACAGGGGAAAACACCATATATTTT; CDR3: CASSQTGENTIYF
V: TRBV7-4; length: 17; size: .; J: TRBJ1-3; D: TRBD1; DNA: TGTGCCAGCAGCTTAGGCACAGGGGGATACTCTGGAAACACCATATATTTT; CDR3: CASSLGTGGYSGNTIYF
V: TRBV7-9; length: 15; size: .; J: TRBJ2-5; D: TRBD2; DNA: TGTGCCAGCAGCTTAATCGGCGGGAGGAGGGAGACCCAGTACTTC; CDR3: CASSLIGGRRETQYF
V: TRBV5-1; length: 15; size: .; J: TRBJ2-3; D: .; DNA: TGCGCCAGCAGCCCAGGGGACTCGGGTGCAGATACGCAGTATTTT; CDR3: CASSPGDSGADTQYF
V: TRBV12-5; length: 13; size: .; J: TRBJ1-3; D: .; DNA: TGTGCTAGTGGACCCCCGTCGGGAAACACCATATATTTT; CDR3: CASGPPSGNTIYF
V: TRBV6-5; length: 14; size: .; J: TRBJ2-5; D: .; DNA: TGTGCCAGCACCAACGACGTGATGGGGGAGACCCAGTACTTC; CDR3: CASTNDVMGETQYF
V: TRBV5-1; length: 16; size: .; J: TRBJ2-1; D: TRBD2; DNA: TGCGCCAGCAGCTTTACCAGCGGGAGTGTCTACAATGAGCAGTTCTTC; CDR3: CASSFTSGSVYNEQFF
V: TRBV6-5; length: 13; size: .; J: TRBJ1-2; D: .; DNA: TGTGCCAGCAGTTACAACAGGGATTATGGCTACACCTTC; CDR3: CASSYNRDYGYTF
V: TRBV7-9; length: 16; size: .; J: TRBJ1-4; D: TRBD1; DNA: TGTGCCAGCAGCTTAGTAACGGGACAGGGAAATGAAAAACTGTTTTTT; CDR3: CASSLVTGQGNEKLFF
V: TRBV6-1; length: 13; size: .; J: TRBJ1-5; D: .; DNA: TGTGCCAGCTCAAGGGGGGGTGGGCAGCCCCAGCATTTT; CDR3: CASSRGGGQPQHF